This passage covers 22 T cell receptor beta chains from one sample sequenced in a study of T cell responses to AZD1222 COVID-19 vaccine. Only in-frame clones appear in the TCRdb table, and some are missing; sequencing was by immunoSEQ multiplex PCR. The sample lists 30,000 to 35,000 clones, approximately 89% occurring once. This material consisted of peripheral blood, taken on day 0 of AZD1222 vaccination. The receptors stem from an adult in good health.

The CDR3 nucleotides are TGCGCCAGCAGTCGGGGGAGGGCCTATGGCTACACCTTC. Its protein is CASSRGRAYGYTF. This rearrangement joins TRBV10-2 to TRBJ1-2, with D tentatively TRBD1 (5 bases). The V end lost 5 bases, the J end lost 4 bases, and 11 bases lay between the germline ends. CDR1 and CDR2 (germline): WSHSY, SAAADI. The CDR3 contains 13 residues.

This rearrangement joins TRBV19 to TRBJ2-2; D is tentatively TRBD1 or TRBD2 (5 bases each). This CDR3 comprises 15 residues. V dropped 6 bases and J dropped 2 bases, with 13 bases sitting between them. CDR1 and CDR2 (germline): LNHDA, SQIVND (reference sequence). The CDR3 coding sequence is TGTGCCAGTAGACTCGGGACCGTCAACACCGGGGAGCTGTTTTTT. Encoded protein: CASRLGTVNTGELFF.

The chain uses TRBV5-8 and TRBJ2-5; weak D call: TRBD1 (6 bases). The CDR3 is made up of 14 amino acids. From germline, CDR1 is SGHTS and CDR2 YDEGEE. V lost 1 base and J lost 2, with 9 bases in between. CDR3 sequence (DNA): TGTGCCAGCAGCTTGTGGACAGCACAAGAGACCCAGTACTTC. Amino acid sequence: CASSLWTAQETQYF.

This chain joins TRBV6-1 and TRBJ1-5, with D unresolved. The V end was cut by 1 base, the J end by 3 bases, with 4 bases between. The germline V gene encodes CDR1 MNHNS and CDR2 SASEGT. This CDR3 has 13 residues. Here the CDR3 DNA reads TGTGCCAGCAGTGAAGGGACCAATCAGCCCCAGCATTTT. Translated, it gives CASSEGTNQPQHF.

This clone was detected only a few times. This chain connects TRBV5-1 to TRBJ1-5; 7 bases line up with TRBD1. This CDR3 contains 15 residues. J gave up 4 bases and V 4 bases, and 8 bases lay outside the gene matches. The V gene's germline CDR1 is SGHRS and CDR2 YFSETQ. The CDR3 coding sequence is TGCGCCAGCAGCGCGACTACAGGGGTGAATCAGCCCCAGCATTTT. Translated: CASSATTGVNQPQHF.

The V and J genes are TRBV9 and TRBJ2-3; D perhaps matches TRBD1 (6 bases). Germline CDR1 SGDLS, CDR2 YYNGEE. This CDR3 has 15 amino acids. V lost 3 bases to trimming and J lost 2 bases, with 13 bases between them. The CDR3 DNA is TGTGCCAGCAGCGCATTTGGACAGTACACAGATACGCAGTATTTT. This gives the protein CASSAFGQYTDTQYF.

This clone was counted once. The chain recombines TRBV7-9 with TRBJ2-5; 8 nucleotides agree with TRBD1. V dropped 2 bases and J dropped 5; count of bases not matched to a gene: 7. Germline V gives CDR1 SEHNR, CDR2 FQNEAQ (reference sequence). This CDR3 spans 15 amino acids. The CDR3 is CASSLRQGLEETQYF. The CDR3 nucleotides read TGTGCCAGCAGCTTACGACAGGGGTTGGAGGAGACCCAGTACTTC. Looking up the rest from reference TRBV7-9 and TRBJ2-5 gives the full variable domain: DTGVSQNPRHKITKRGQNVTFRCDPISEHNRLYWYRQTLGQGPEFLTYFQNEAQLEKSRLLSDRFSAERPKGSFSTLEIQRTEQGDSAMYLCASSLRQGLEETQYFGPGTRLLVL.

The gene calls are TRBV5-8 and TRBJ2-1, with 10 bases identical to TRBD2. In germline, CDR1 is SGHTS, CDR2 YDEGEE. The CDR3 totals 19 residues. Trimming at V came to 0 bases and at J to 0 bases, leaving 9 bases not matched to a gene. In nucleotides, the CDR3 is TGTGCCAGCAGCTTGGTAGGTAGCGGGGGGCCGAGCTCCTACAATGAGCAGTTCTTC. Protein: CASSLVGSGGPSSYNEQFF.

For the CDR3, the DNA is TGTGCCTGGAGTGCGGGATGGGGCAATCAGCCCCAGCATTTT. Its translation is CAWSAGWGNQPQHF. V and J are TRBV30 and TRBJ1-5; D gene uncertain. The CDR3 has 14 residues. Looked up from germline, CDR1 is GTSNPN and CDR2 is SVGIG (reference sequence). V was trimmed by 1 base and J by 2 bases, leaving 9 bases between them.

The rearrangement uses TRBV3-1 (or the pseudogene TRBV3-2) and TRBJ2-2, with TRBD2 as a possible D gene (5 bases). The ends were cut back, 0 bases at V and 4 bases at J, with 6 bases in the middle. Germline loops: CDR1 LGHDT, CDR2 YNNKEL (reference sequence). The CDR3 is made up of 14 amino acids. CDR3 residues: CASSQDAGTGELFF. CDR3 coding DNA: TGTGCCAGCAGCCAAGATGCGGGCACCGGGGAGCTGTTTTTT.

The chain couples TRBV6-6 to TRBJ2-3; D may correspond to TRBD1 or TRBD2 (5 bases each). Germline CDR1 MNHNY, CDR2 SVGAGI (reference sequence). CDR3 size: 15 residues. The V end lost 2 bases, the J end lost 0 bases, and 9 bases lay between the germline ends. The CDR3 DNA reads as TGTGCCAGCAGTTACGAGGGGACGAGCACAGATACGCAGTATTTT. Translation: CASSYEGTSTDTQYF.

The chain is built from TRBV7-9 and TRBJ2-3, with TRBD2 matching 11 bases. This CDR3 contains 17 residues. J lost 4 bases, V lost 0 bases, and 6 bases had no gene match. Germline V gene data show CDR1 as SEHNR and CDR2 as FQNEAQ (reference sequence). The CDR3 nucleotides read TGTGCCAGCAGCTTAGCCGGTAGCGGGGGGGCCTCAGATACGCAGTATTTT. It is translated as CASSLAGSGGASDTQYF.

This chain's CDR3 is CATNRDYGYTF. The CDR3 DNA follows: TGTGCCACAAACAGGGACTATGGCTACACCTTC. The chain employs TRBV19 and TRBJ1-2; TRBD1 is a possible D gene (6 bases). Germline V gene data show CDR1 as LNHDA and CDR2 as SQIVND (reference sequence). Between the trimmed V and J ends, which lost 10 bases and 3 bases, there was a span of 9 bases. CDR3 length: 11 residues.

The rearrangement uses TRBV3-1 (or the pseudogene TRBV3-2) and TRBJ1-2; 7 bases map to TRBD1. There are 14 residues in the CDR3. CDR1 and CDR2 (germline): LGHDT, YNNKEL (reference sequence). Losses at the gene ends were 1 base for V and 7 bases for J; bases not matched to a gene: 6. The CDR3 DNA reads as TGTGCCAGCAGCCAAGGTCAGGGGGTGATTGGCTACACCTTC. It specifies CASSQGQGVIGYTF.

The chain has TRBV19 and TRBJ2-1; 7 nucleotides match TRBD1. The CDR3 extends over 14 amino acids. CDR1 and CDR2 from the germline V gene are LNHDA and SQIVND (reference sequence). V was clipped by 6 bases and J by 4 bases; unmatched bases: 6. The CDR3 nucleotides are TGTGCCAGTAGAGGCGCGACAGGGTACAATGAGCAGTTCTTC. Residues: CASRGATGYNEQFF.

The chain carries TRBV4-1 and TRBJ1-2; 8 bases line up with TRBD1. The CDR3 contains 15 residues. Germline V CDR1 and CDR2: MGHRA, YSYEKL. J gave up 6 bases and V 4 bases, and 10 bases lay outside the gene matches. In nucleotides, the CDR3 is TGCGCCAGCAGCCTTACCGAGGACAGGGTGGATGGCTACACCTTC. Its protein is CASSLTEDRVDGYTF.

The rearrangement links TRBV7-6 to TRBJ2-7; D is perhaps TRBD1 (5 bases). The V end lost 4 bases, the J end lost 0 bases, and 10 bases lay between the germline ends. Germline-derived CDR1 and CDR2 are SGHVS and FNYEAQ. CDR3 length equals 14 residues. The CDR3 loop reads CASSSGPYSYEQYF. In DNA, the CDR3 is TGTGCCAGCAGCTCAGGGCCATACTCCTACGAGCAGTACTTC.

The rearrangement uses TRBV3-1 (or the pseudogene TRBV3-2) and TRBJ1-1, with TRBD1 identical over 9 bases. Germline V gives CDR1 LGHDT, CDR2 YNNKEL (reference sequence). This CDR3 region has 13 residues. The V segment lost 4 bases and the J segment 6 bases; nucleotides outside the gene matches: 3. The CDR3 loop is CASSRTGGSEAFF. Written as DNA, the CDR3 is TGTGCCAGCAGCCGAACAGGGGGCTCTGAAGCTTTCTTT.

V is TRBV7-8 and J is TRBJ1-5; TRBD1 matches at 8 bases. The CDR3 consists of 16 residues. In germline, CDR1 is SGHVS, CDR2 FQNEAQ. V shed 5 bases and J 0 bases; nucleotides not matched to a gene: 6. Here the CDR3 DNA reads TGTGCCAGCAGCCCACGGGACAGGCTTAGCAATCAGCCCCAGCATTTT. Its translation: CASSPRDRLSNQPQHF.

V and J are TRBV3-1 (or the pseudogene TRBV3-2) and TRBJ1-2; TRBD1 might be the D (6 bases). V lost 0 bases to trimming and J lost 8 bases, with 13 bases between them. CDR1 LGHDT and CDR2 YNNKEL come from the germline V gene (reference sequence). There are 14 residues in the CDR3. CDR3 sequence (DNA): TGTGCCAGCAGCCAAGAACCGGGGGCGCGCGGCTACACCTTC. Encoded protein: CASSQEPGARGYTF.

V is TRBV5-1 and J is TRBJ2-7; no clear D gene. CDR1 is SGHRS and CDR2 is YFSETQ in the germline V gene. V lost 0 bases to trimming and J lost 5 bases, with 12 bases between them. The CDR3 spans 14 residues. DNA of the CDR3: TGCGCCAGCAGCTTGGCAGGAGTCCCCGACGAGCAGTACTTC. It translates to CASSLAGVPDEQYF.

The gene calls are TRBV5-1 and TRBJ2-7; 8 nucleotides line up with TRBD2. CDR3 length: 13 amino acids. J lost 3 bases, V lost 4 bases, and 3 bases had no gene match. Germline-derived CDR1 and CDR2 are SGHRS and YFSETQ. This chain's CDR3 is CASSPGGVYEQYF. The CDR3 coding sequence is TGCGCCAGCAGCCCGGGAGGGGTCTACGAGCAGTACTTC.